These 2 T cell receptor beta chains share one sample of origin, sequenced in a study of somatic mutations in cytotoxic T cells in rheumatoid arthritis. Profiled with immunoSEQ multiplex PCR; TCRdb holds only in-frame clones, not every one. The sample yields approximately 11,000 clones, 80% to 95% seen once. Sequenced input: CD8+ T cells sorted from blood. The source is a woman aged 18-29 years with rheumatoid arthritis.

J is TRBJ2-5 and V is TRBV27, with TRBD2 identical over 13 bases. The V gene's germline CDR1 is MNHEY and CDR2 SMNVEV (reference sequence). The CDR3 length is 18 residues. With V trimmed by 0 bases and J by 2 bases, 6 bases remained unmatched. The CDR3 region is CASSLSKLAGGRQETQYF. The CDR3 nucleotides read TGTGCCAGCAGTTTATCGAAACTAGCGGGAGGGAGACAAGAGACCCAGTACTTC.

The chain links TRBV6-5 to TRBJ2-5, with TRBD2 matching over 11 bases. J lost 5 bases, V lost 7 bases, and 6 bases had no gene match. The germline gives CDR1 MNHEY, CDR2 SVGAGI. The CDR3 extends over 14 amino acids. CDR3 sequence: CASKLAGGGETQYF. As DNA, the CDR3 is TGTGCCAGCAAGCTAGCGGGGGGAGGTGAGACCCAGTACTTC.